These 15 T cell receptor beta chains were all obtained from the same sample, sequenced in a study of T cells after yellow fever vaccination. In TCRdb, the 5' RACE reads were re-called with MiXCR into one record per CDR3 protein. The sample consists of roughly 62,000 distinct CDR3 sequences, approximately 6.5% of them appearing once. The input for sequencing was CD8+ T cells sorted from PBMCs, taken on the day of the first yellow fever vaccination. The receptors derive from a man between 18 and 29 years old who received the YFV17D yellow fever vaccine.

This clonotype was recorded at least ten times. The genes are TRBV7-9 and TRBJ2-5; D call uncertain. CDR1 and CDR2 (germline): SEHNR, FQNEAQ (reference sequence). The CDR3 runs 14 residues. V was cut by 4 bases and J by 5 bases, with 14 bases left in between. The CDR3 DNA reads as TGTGCCAGCAGCTCTCCCAGTATGGTGGAGACCCAGTACTTC. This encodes CASSSPSMVETQYF.

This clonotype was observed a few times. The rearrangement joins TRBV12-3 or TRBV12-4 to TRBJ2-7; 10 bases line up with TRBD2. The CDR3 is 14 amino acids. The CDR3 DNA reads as TGTGCCAGCAGTCTAGCGGGAGCTGAGTACGAGCAGTACGTC. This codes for CASSLAGAEYEQYV.

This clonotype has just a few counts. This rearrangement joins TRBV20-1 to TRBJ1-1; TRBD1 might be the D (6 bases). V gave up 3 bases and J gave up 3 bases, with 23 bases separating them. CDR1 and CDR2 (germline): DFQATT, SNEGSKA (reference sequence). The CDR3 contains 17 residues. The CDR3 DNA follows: TGCAGTGCTAGGGGGACAATTCGGGACCCATTGGACACTGAAGCTTTCTTT. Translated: CSARGTIRDPLDTEAFF.

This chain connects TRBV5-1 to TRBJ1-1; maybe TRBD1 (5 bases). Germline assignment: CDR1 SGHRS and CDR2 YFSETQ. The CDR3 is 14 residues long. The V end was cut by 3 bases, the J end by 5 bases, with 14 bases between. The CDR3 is CASSWRGEVTEAFF. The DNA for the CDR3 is TGCGCCAGCAGCTGGCGGGGCGAGGTAACTGAAGCTTTCTTT. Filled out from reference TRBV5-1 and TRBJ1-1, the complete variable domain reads KAGVTQTPRYLIKTRGQQVTLSCSPISGHRSVSWYQQTPGQGLQFLFEYFSETQRNKGNFPGRFSGRQFSNSRSEMNVSTLELGDSALYLCASSWRGEVTEAFFGQGTRLTVV.

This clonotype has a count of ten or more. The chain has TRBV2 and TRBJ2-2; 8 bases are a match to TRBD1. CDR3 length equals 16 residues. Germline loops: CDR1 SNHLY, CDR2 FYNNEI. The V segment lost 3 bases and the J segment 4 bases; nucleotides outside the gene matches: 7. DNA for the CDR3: TGTGCCAGCAGTGATCCAGACAGGGGAGGCACCGGGGAGCTGTTTTTT. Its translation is CASSDPDRGGTGELFF.

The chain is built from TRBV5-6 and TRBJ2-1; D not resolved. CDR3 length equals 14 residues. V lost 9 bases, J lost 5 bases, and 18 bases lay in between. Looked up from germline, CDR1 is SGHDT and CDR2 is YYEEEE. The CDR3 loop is CAMGPGLRHNEQFF. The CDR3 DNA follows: TGTGCCATGGGCCCCGGGCTCCGGCACAATGAGCAGTTCTTC.

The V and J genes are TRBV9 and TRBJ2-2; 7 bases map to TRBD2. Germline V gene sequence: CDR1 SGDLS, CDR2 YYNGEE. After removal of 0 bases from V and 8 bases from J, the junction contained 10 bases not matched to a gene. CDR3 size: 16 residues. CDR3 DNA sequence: TGTGCCAGCAGCGTAGACGGGGGAGCGGGATCAGGGGAGCTGTTTTTT. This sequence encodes CASSVDGGAGSGELFF.

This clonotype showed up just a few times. CDR3 in DNA: TGTGCCAGCAGCCAAGGGACAGGATACGAGCAGTACGTC. This gives the protein CASSQGTGYEQYV. The rearrangement links TRBV3-1 to TRBJ2-7; 7 bases are shared with TRBD1. CDR3 length equals 13 residues. Unmatched junction bases numbered 1, after V lost 1 base and J lost 4 bases. Germline V gene data show CDR1 as LGHDT and CDR2 as YNNKEL (reference sequence).

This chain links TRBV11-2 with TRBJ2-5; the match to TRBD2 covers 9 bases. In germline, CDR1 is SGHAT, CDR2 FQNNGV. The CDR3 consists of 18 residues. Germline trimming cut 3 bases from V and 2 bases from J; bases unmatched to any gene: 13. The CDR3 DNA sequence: TGTGCCAGCAGCTTGCTCAGCGGGGGGCATGTGATACAAGAGACCCAGTACTTC. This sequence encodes CASSLLSGGHVIQETQYF.

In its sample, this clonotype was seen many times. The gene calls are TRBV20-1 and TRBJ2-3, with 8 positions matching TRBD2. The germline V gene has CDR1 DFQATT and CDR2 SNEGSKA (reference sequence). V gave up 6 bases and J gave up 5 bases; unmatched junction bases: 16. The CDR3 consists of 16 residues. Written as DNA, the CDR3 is TGCAGTGCATCCTCCTCCGGGGGGGCCGGGGTAGATACGCAGTATTTT. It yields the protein CSASSSGGAGVDTQYF.

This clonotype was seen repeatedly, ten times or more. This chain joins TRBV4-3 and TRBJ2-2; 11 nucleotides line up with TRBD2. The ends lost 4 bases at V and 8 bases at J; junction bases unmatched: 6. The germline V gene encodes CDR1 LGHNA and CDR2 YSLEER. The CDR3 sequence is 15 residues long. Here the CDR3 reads CASSPTSGGGGELFF. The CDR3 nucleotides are TGCGCCAGCAGCCCAACTAGCGGGGGAGGAGGGGAGCTGTTTTTT.

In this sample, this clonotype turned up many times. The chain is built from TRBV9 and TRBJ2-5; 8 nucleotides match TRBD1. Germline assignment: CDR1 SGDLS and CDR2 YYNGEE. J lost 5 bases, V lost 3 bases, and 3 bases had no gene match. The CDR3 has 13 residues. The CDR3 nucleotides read TGTGCCAGCAGCGGTGGACAGGGTGAGACCCAGTACTTC. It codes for CASSGGQGETQYF.

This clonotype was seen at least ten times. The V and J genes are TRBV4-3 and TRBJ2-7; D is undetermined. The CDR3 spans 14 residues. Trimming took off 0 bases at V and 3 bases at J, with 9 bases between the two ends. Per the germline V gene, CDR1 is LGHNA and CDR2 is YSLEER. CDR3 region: CASSQDPTGYEQYF. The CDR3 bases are TGCGCCAGCAGCCAAGACCCCACGGGCTACGAGCAGTACTTC.

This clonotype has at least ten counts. The CDR3 bases are TGCGCCAGCAGCTCCGGAAGGGGCTATGGCTACACCTTC. It is translated as CASSSGRGYGYTF. The chain employs TRBV5-1 and TRBJ1-2, with D perhaps matching TRBD1 (5 bases). The CDR3 totals 13 residues. The V gene lost 3 bases and the J gene lost 4 bases, with 10 bases spanning the gap. Germline CDR1 SGHRS, CDR2 YFSETQ.

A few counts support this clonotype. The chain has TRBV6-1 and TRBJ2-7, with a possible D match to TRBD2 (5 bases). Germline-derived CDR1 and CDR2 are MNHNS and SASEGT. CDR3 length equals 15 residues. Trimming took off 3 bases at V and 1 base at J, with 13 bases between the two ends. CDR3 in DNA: TGTGCCAGCAGTGAGACTACGATGGAATCCTACGAGCAGTACGTC. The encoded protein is CASSETTMESYEQYV.